The 19 T cell receptor beta chains listed next were all sequenced from one sample in a study of shared clonotypes between healthy human individuals. Libraries were prepared by immunoSEQ multiplex PCR; TCRdb keeps only in-frame clonotypes and omits some of them. The sample yields some 2,500,000 clones, 85% to 95% seen once. Sample: naive CD4+ T cells from PBMCs. Subset defined: CD45RA+ positively selected. Source of these receptors: a man in his late teens or twenties in good health. Some clones in this sample may be carry-over from other donors' samples.

The chain's CDR3 is CASSKFPRGGDEQYF. The CDR3 DNA sequence: TGTGCCAGCAGCAAATTCCCCCGTGGAGGGGACGAGCAGTACTTC. The rearrangement uses TRBV21-1 and TRBJ2-7; no check of the table's D call, TRBD2, against the DNA was made. TRBV21-1 is recorded as a pseudogene. The CDR3 contains 15 residues.

This clone was observed once. The chain links TRBV29-1 to TRBJ2-2, with no clear D. The germline CDR1 and CDR2 sequences are SQVTM and ANQGSEA. Trimming removed 5 bases at V and 4 bases at J, with 14 bases between. This CDR3 comprises 14 residues. This CDR3 reads CSVRAGSGTGELFF. The CDR3 coding sequence is TGCAGCGTTAGGGCAGGCTCCGGCACCGGGGAGCTGTTTTTT.

The rearrangement joins TRBV5-1 to TRBJ1-1; the D is unclear. With 1 base removed from V and 1 base from J, the gap between germline ends came to 11 bases. The CDR3 extends over 15 amino acids. Germline CDR1 and CDR2: SGHRS and YFSETQ. The CDR3 is CASSLLSDGNTEAFF. The CDR3 coding sequence is TGCGCCAGCAGCTTGCTCTCGGACGGGAACACTGAAGCTTTCTTT.

The CDR3 DNA sequence: TGCGCCAGCAGCCGCGACAGGATCTACGAGCAGTACTTC. It yields the protein CASSRDRIYEQYF. This chain connects TRBV10-2 to TRBJ2-7, with D possibly TRBD1 on 6 matching bases. V was pared by 6 bases and J by 3 bases, with 12 bases between. The germline gives CDR1 WSHSY, CDR2 SAAADI. The length of the CDR3 is 13 residues.

The chain employs TRBV9 and TRBJ2-7; 8 bases are a match to TRBD1. CDR1 and CDR2 from the germline V gene are SGDLS and YYNGEE. The CDR3 has 15 amino acids. The V and J ends lost 3 bases and 2 bases, in that order; junction bases with no gene match: 7. This chain's CDR3 is CASSAQGGQAYEQYF. The CDR3 DNA follows: TGTGCCAGCAGCGCACAGGGGGGACAGGCCTACGAGCAGTACTTC.

Notes on this clone: Other DNA sequences from this sample encode an identical CDR3 as well. The chain has TRBV7-2 and TRBJ1-3; D gene uncertain. The V gene lost 3 bases and the J gene lost 4 bases, with 1 base spanning the gap. Germline-derived CDR1 and CDR2 are SGHTA and FQGNSA. This CDR3 has 11 residues. The CDR3, as DNA: TGTGCCAGCAGCTTGGGAAACACCATATATTTT. The encoded protein is CASSLGNTIYF.

The V gene is TRBV20-1, the J gene TRBJ2-5; the D is unclear. The CDR3 contains 11 residues. From germline, CDR1 is DFQATT and CDR2 SNEGSKA (reference sequence). The CDR3 nucleotides are TGCGGACCATTGGACCAAGAGACCCAGTACTTC. It codes for CGPLDQETQYF.

The chain carries TRBV5-1 and TRBJ2-1; D tentatively fits TRBD1 or TRBD2 (6 bases each). The V end was cut by 0 bases, the J end by 4 bases, with 17 bases between. Germline assignment: CDR1 SGHRS and CDR2 YFSETQ. The CDR3 extends over 17 amino acids. In DNA, the CDR3 is TGCGCCAGCAGCTTGGGGCTTAGACAGGCGGGGTACAATGAGCAGTTCTTC. Translating it yields CASSLGLRQAGYNEQFF.

The chain uses TRBV5-6 and TRBJ2-7; TRBD1 agrees at 9 bases. After removal of 4 bases from V and 2 bases from J, the junction contained 1 base not matched to a gene. The germline V gene encodes CDR1 SGHDT and CDR2 YYEEEE. The CDR3 is made up of 13 amino acids. CDR3 bases: TGTGCCAGCAGCCGACAGGGGGCCTACGAGCAGTACTTC. As protein: CASSRQGAYEQYF.

V usage is TRBV18 and J usage is TRBJ1-1; no clear D gene. The V gene lost 0 bases and the J gene lost 0 bases, with 8 bases spanning the gap. Looked up from germline, CDR1 is KGHSH and CDR2 is LQKENI. The length of the CDR3 is 15 residues. The DNA for the CDR3 is TGTGCCAGCTCACCACCGAACCGTATGAACACTGAAGCTTTCTTT. Its translation is CASSPPNRMNTEAFF.

The chain couples TRBV27 to TRBJ2-3; no firm D call. Per germline, CDR1 MNHEY and CDR2 SMNVEV (reference sequence). The germline V and J ends were trimmed by 1 base and 4 bases, with 12 bases remaining between them. There are 15 residues in the CDR3. CDR3 amino acids: CASSLWAAPADTQYF. The CDR3 bases are TGTGCCAGCAGTTTATGGGCAGCCCCGGCAGATACGCAGTATTTT.

The CDR3 DNA follows: TGTGCCAGCGCGCAGGGACTAGCGGGAGCCGGGGAGCTGTTTTTT. Translating gives CASAQGLAGAGELFF. The genes are TRBV18 and TRBJ2-2, with 14 bases that match TRBD2. Trimming cost V 8 bases and J 6 bases; bases outside gene matches: 5. CDR3 length equals 15 residues. The V gene's germline CDR1 is KGHSH and CDR2 LQKENI.

The chain employs TRBV28 and TRBJ1-4; D is uncertain. This CDR3 is 14 amino acids long. V was shortened by 4 bases and J by 3 bases, with 9 bases between the two germline ends. Germline-derived CDR1 and CDR2 are MDHEN and SYDVKM. This chain's CDR3 is CASSSDTSNEKLFF. The CDR3 DNA reads TGTGCCAGCAGTTCTGACACTTCTAATGAAAAACTGTTTTTT.

The chain carries TRBV9 and TRBJ2-2; 8 bases line up with TRBD1. V lost 0 bases and J lost 5; bases outside the gene matches: 6. Germline V CDR1 and CDR2: SGDLS, YYNGEE. CDR3 length: 16 residues. CDR3 amino acids: CASSVGPDRVTGELFF. CDR3 bases: TGTGCCAGCAGCGTAGGTCCGGACAGGGTTACCGGGGAGCTGTTTTTT. Full variable domain (outside the CDR3, taken from reference TRBV9 and TRBJ2-2): DSGVTQTPKHLITATGQRVTLRCSPRSGDLSVYWYQQSLDQGLQFLIQYYNGEERAKGNILERFSAQQFPDLHSELNLSSLELGDSALYFCASSVGPDRVTGELFFGEGSRLTVL.

This clone has only one observation. The chain is built from TRBV5-4 and TRBJ2-3; 9 positions match TRBD2. The CDR3 is made up of 18 amino acids. V was clipped by 2 bases and J by 0 bases; unmatched bases: 10. In germline, CDR1 is SGHNT, CDR2 YYREEE (reference sequence). The CDR3 sequence is CASSFGTSGRSSTDTQYF. The CDR3 region has the DNA TGTGCCAGCAGCTTTGGAACTAGCGGGCGCTCTAGCACAGATACGCAGTATTTT.

This clone has a single count. This chain connects TRBV10-1 to TRBJ2-7, with 9 bases identical to TRBD2. V shed 3 bases, J shed 5 bases, and the junction held 5 bases outside the gene matches. Germline CDR1 reads WNHNN; CDR2 reads SYGVQD (reference sequence). CDR3 length equals 14 residues. CDR3 DNA sequence: TGCGCCAGCAGTGAATGGGGACTAGCAAACGAGCAGTACTTC. Its translation: CASSEWGLANEQYF.

This chain joins TRBV27 and TRBJ2-3; no reliable D call. V was clipped by 5 bases and J by 9 bases, with 6 bases between them. The length of the CDR3 is 10 residues. Per the germline V gene, CDR1 is MNHEY and CDR2 is SMNVEV (reference sequence). CDR3 nucleotides: TGTGCCAGCAGTCCTCTAACGCAGTATTTT. Translated, it gives CASSPLTQYF.

This chain links TRBV4-1 with TRBJ2-5, with TRBD2 identical over 12 bases. The J segment lost 5 bases and the V segment lost 4 bases, leaving 14 bases of the junction unmatched. This CDR3 comprises 18 residues. Germline CDR1 reads MGHRA; CDR2 reads YSYEKL. CDR3 nucleotides: TGCGCCAGCAGCCCAGTAACCCGACTAGCGGGAGATGAGGAGACCCAGTACTTC. This translates into CASSPVTRLAGDEETQYF.

DNA of the CDR3: TGTGCCAGCTCACCTCAATCAGGGGGCTCTGGGGCCAACGTCCTGACTTTC. Its translation is CASSPQSGGSGANVLTF. The V call is TRBV18, the J call TRBJ2-6, with 7 bases matching TRBD1. The V segment lost 3 bases and the J segment 0 bases; nucleotides outside the gene matches: 5. The CDR3 totals 17 residues. Per the germline V gene, CDR1 is KGHSH and CDR2 is LQKENI.